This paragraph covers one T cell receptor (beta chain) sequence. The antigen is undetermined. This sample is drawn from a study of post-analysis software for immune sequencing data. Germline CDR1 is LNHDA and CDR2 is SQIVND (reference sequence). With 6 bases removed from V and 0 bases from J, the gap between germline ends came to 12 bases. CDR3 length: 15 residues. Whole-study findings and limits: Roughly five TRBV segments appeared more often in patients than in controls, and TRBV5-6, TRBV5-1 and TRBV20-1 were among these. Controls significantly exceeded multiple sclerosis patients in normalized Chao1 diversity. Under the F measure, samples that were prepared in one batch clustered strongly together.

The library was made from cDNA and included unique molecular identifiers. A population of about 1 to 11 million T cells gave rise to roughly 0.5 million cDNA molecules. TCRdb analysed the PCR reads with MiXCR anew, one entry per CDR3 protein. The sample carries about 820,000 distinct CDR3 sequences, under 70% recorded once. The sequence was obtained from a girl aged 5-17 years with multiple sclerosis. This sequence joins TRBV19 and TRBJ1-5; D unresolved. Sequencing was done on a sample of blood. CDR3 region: CASRAGRLSNQPQHF. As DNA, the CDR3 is TGTGCCAGTAGGGCGGGGAGGCTTAGCAATCAGCCCCAGCATTTT. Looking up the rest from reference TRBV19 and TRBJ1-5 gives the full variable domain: DGGITQSPKYLFRKEGQNVTLSCEQNLNHDAMYWYRQDPGQGLRLIYYSQIVNDFQKGDIAEGYSVSREKKESFPLTVTSAQKNPTAFYLCASRAGRLSNQPQHFGDGTRLSIL.